This note documents a single T cell receptor beta chain sequence. Germline V CDR1 and CDR2: SGHRS, YFSETQ. The length of the CDR3 is 14 residues. With V trimmed by 4 bases and J by 2 bases, 6 bases remained unmatched. This record belongs to a study of cytomegalovirus exposure and HLA in healthy donors. Researchers ran the PCR with 60 Vbeta and 13 Jbeta primers. In the original workflow: In a later analysis, 80 million or so unique TCR beta chains included roughly 11 million shared by two or more donors. The protocol was immunoSEQ multiplex PCR, while the TCRdb copy is restricted to in-frame clones and leaves out a portion. V, J and clone size reflect that table, while D and trimming were determined from the DNA. The table includes roughly 80,000 clones, approximately 65% detected once.

This receptor was obtained from a male donor in good health and CMV-seropositive. The V gene is TRBV5-1, the J gene TRBJ2-7; 7 bases match TRBD2. The sequencing sample was made of PBMCs. CDR3 sequence: CASSLGAGAYEQYF. Here the CDR3 DNA reads TGCGCCAGCAGCCTCGGGGCGGGGGCCTACGAGCAGTACTTC.